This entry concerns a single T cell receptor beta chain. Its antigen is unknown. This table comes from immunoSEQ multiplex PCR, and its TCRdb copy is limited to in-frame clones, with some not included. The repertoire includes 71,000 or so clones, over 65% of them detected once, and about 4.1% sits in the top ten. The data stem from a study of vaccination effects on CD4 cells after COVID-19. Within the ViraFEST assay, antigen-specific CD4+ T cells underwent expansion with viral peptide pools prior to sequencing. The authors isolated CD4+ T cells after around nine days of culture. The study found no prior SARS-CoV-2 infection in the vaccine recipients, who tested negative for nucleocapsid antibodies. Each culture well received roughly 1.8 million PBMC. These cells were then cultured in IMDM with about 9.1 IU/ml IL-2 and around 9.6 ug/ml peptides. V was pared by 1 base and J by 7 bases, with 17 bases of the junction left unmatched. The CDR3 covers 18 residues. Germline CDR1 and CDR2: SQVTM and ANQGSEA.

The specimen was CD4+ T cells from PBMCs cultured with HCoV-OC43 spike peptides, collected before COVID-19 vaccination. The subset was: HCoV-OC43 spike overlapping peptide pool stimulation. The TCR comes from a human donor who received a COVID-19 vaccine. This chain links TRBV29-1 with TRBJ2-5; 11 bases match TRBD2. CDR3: CSVEGLAGGQTGPATQYF. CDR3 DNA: TGCAGCGTTGAAGGGCTAGCGGGGGGCCAAACAGGCCCTGCGACCCAGTACTTC.